Shown below are 10 T cell receptor beta chains from a single sample sequenced in a study of T cell repertoires in aging, cancer and after chemotherapy. Rearranged V-D-J TRB sequences were amplified with a mixed TRB-A/B primer pool. A single record per CDR3 protein comes from TCRdb applying MiXCR to the multiplex PCR reads. The table has 5,000 to 6,000 distinct CDR3 sequences, about 21% seen once. The template was genomic DNA from peripheral blood, not RNA. Sequenced sample: blood. These receptors all come from a human donor in good health. The donor label of this sample is uncertain.

This clonotype was observed a single time. Sequence at one end of the junction differs from germline and may be a read error. The CDR3 nucleotides are TGCGCCAGCGCCCAAGGAGGGGGATTTGAAGCTTTCTTT. Encoded protein: CASAQGGGFEAFF. The chain couples TRBV5-6 to TRBJ1-1; TRBD1 is a possible D gene (6 bases). Germline-derived CDR1 and CDR2 are SGHDT and YYEEEE. This CDR3 has 13 residues.

As concerns this clonotype: This may be a read error: a much more frequent sequence differs by one nucleotide. The CDR3 does not end in the conserved phenylalanine or tryptophan, so this is likely a read error. This chain uses TRBV7-2 with TRBJ1-2; 7 bases map to TRBD1. The length of the CDR3 is 15 residues. The J segment lost 6 bases and the V segment lost 6 bases, leaving 13 bases of the junction unmatched. Germline loops: CDR1 SGHTA, CDR2 FQGNSA. CDR3 DNA sequence: TGTGCCAGCAGTGACAGGGCCCCGGTTCGTGATGGCTACACCTAC. Translating it yields CASSDRAPVRDGYTY.

By sample share, this clonotype is medium-sized (0.01 to 0.1%). The chain employs TRBV6-5 and TRBJ2-7; 8 positions match TRBD1. The CDR3 sequence is 13 residues long. Germline lookup yields CDR1 MNHEY and CDR2 SVGAGI. The V and J ends lost 6 bases and 2 bases, in that order; junction bases with no gene match: 3. The CDR3 is CASRRQGPYEQYF. The DNA for the CDR3 is TGTGCCAGCAGACGACAGGGGCCCTACGAGCAGTACTTC.

This clonotype was counted once. Possible read error: a much larger clone is one base away. J is TRBJ2-7 and V is TRBV6-2 or TRBV6-3; D is possibly TRBD2 (7 bases). CDR1 and CDR2 (germline): MNHEY, SVGEGT. There are 14 residues in the CDR3. The V end lost 2 bases, the J end lost 3 bases, and 11 bases lay between the germline ends. CDR3: CASSYGGASYEQYF. Written as DNA, the CDR3 is TGTGCCAGCAGTTACGGGGGGGCCAGCTACGAGCAGTACTTC.

This clonotype is categorized as medium-sized. This rearrangement joins TRBV13 to TRBJ1-2; D uncertain. Trimming took 3 bases from V and 0 from J, leaving 5 bases between them. Per the germline V gene, CDR1 is PRHDT and CDR2 is FYEKMQ (reference sequence). There are 13 residues in the CDR3. In DNA form, the CDR3 reads TGTGCCAGCAGCTTGGGTACTAACTATGGCTACACCTTC. Encoded protein: CASSLGTNYGYTF.

The V gene is TRBV5-6, the J gene TRBJ1-1; D unresolved. The CDR3 consists of 15 residues. Germline CDR1 SGHDT, CDR2 YYEEEE. Trimming pared 0 bases from V and 2 bases from J, leaving 11 bases between. CDR3 DNA: TGTGCCAGCAGCTTGGTAGGTTACAGTAACACTGAAGCTTTCTTT. This codes for CASSLVGYSNTEAFF.

CDR3: CSARVTLYEQYF. In DNA form, the CDR3 reads TGCAGTGCTAGAGTGACCCTATACGAGCAGTACTTC. This sequence joins TRBV20-1 and TRBJ2-7, with no clear D. The length of the CDR3 is 12 residues. The germline CDR1 and CDR2 sequences are DFQATT and SNEGSKA (reference sequence). V gave up 1 base and J gave up 4 bases, with 8 bases separating them.

In its sample, this clonotype ranks as medium-sized. V is TRBV24-1 and J is TRBJ2-1; 10 bases map to TRBD2. Unmatched junction bases numbered 3, after V lost 3 bases and J lost 8 bases. Germline V gives CDR1 KGHDR, CDR2 SFDVKD. This CDR3 is built from 14 residues. DNA for the CDR3: TGTGCCACCAGTGATAATCTAGCGGGAGATGAGCAGTTCTTC. Amino acids: CATSDNLAGDEQFF.

This clonotype qualifies as medium-sized. This chain links TRBV6-2 or TRBV6-3 with TRBJ1-3; D gene unclear. This CDR3 is built from 14 residues. In germline, CDR1 is MNHEY, CDR2 SVGEGT. V was shortened by 2 bases and J by 0 bases, with 5 bases between the two germline ends. The CDR3 spells CASSYRSSGNTIYF. As DNA, the CDR3 is TGTGCCAGCAGTTACCGGTCCTCTGGAAACACCATATATTTT.

Notes on this clonotype: A much more abundant neighbour one base away suggests this may be a read error. V gene TRBV19 combines with J gene TRBJ1-2; D unclear. V was cut by 5 bases and J by 2 bases, with 6 bases left in between. CDR1 and CDR2 (germline): LNHDA, SQIVND (reference sequence). The CDR3 loop spans 12 amino acids. This chain's CDR3 is CASSHENYGYTF. The CDR3 DNA reads as TGTGCCAGTAGTCACGAGAACTATGGCTACACCTTC.